The clone carrying this TCR beta chain was counted many times. Its antigen remains unknown. This sample stems from a study of regulatory T cells in long-lasting Graves disease. Looking at the study overall: Duration of antithyroid drug therapy among newly diagnosed Graves' patients was under 3 months.

Specified time point: newly diagnosed GD, antithyroid drugs for less than 3 months. The TCR library was prepared using RNA isolated from PBMCs. TCR beta libraries were built with iRepertoire HTBI primers and Arm-PCR of CDR3 regions. One entry per CDR3 protein, called by TCRdb with MiXCR from the multiplex PCR reads. The data hold hundreds of thousands of distinct CDR3 sequences, with approximately 15% observed a single time. Points from the study as a whole: Sample size was small, which may have lowered accuracy.

Trimming took 0 bases from V and 1 from J, leaving 4 bases between them. CDR3 size: 14 residues. Germline values: CDR1 MDHEN, CDR2 SYDVKM. The same data also went into a second study, on T cells in Graves' hyperthyroidism and ophthalmopathy. That paper adds: No ophthalmopathy progression within 18 months constituted stable Graves' hyperthyroidism. Pregnant or lactating patients were excluded, as were those with uncontrolled infection or other autoimmune disease.

The origin of this receptor is a woman in her 30s with Graves disease. The genes are TRBV28 and TRBJ1-5, with D uncertain. Specimen: peripheral blood mononuclear cells (PBMCs), collected at new diagnosis, from a patient treated with antithyroid drugs. CDR3 amino acids: CASSLWESNQPQHF. In DNA, the CDR3 is TGTGCCAGCAGTTTATGGGAGAGCAATCAGCCCCAGCATTTT.